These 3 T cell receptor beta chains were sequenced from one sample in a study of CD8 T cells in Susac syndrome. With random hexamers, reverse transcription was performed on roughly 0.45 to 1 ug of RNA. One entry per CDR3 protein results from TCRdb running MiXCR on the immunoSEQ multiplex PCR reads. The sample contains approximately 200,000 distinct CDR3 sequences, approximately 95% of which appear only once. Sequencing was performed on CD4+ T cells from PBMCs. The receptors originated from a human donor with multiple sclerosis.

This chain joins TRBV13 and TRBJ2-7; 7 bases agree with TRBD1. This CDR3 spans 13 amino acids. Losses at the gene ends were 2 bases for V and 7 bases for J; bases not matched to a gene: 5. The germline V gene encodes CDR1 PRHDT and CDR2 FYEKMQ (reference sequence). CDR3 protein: CASSLRGRGEQYV. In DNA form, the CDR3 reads TGTGCCAGCAGCTTAAGGGGCAGGGGGGAGCAGTACGTC.

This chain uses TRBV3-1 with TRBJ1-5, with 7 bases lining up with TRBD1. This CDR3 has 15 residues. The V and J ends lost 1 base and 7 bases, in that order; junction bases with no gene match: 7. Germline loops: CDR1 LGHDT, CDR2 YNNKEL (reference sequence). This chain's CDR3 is CASSQGMTGYQPQHF. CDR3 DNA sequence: TGTGCCAGCAGCCAAGGGATGACAGGGTACCAGCCCCAGCATTTT.

The CDR3 reads CSVEAGYANYGYTF. The CDR3 bases are TGCAGCGTTGAAGCAGGCTACGCTAACTATGGCTACACCTTC. The genes are TRBV29-1 and TRBJ1-2; D is unresolved. V lost 1 base and J lost 0, with 9 bases in between. From germline, CDR1 is SQVTM and CDR2 ANQGSEA. The CDR3 spans 14 residues. The variable domain in full, with the rest retrieved from reference TRBV29-1 and TRBJ1-2, is SAVISQKPSRDICQRGTSLTIQCQVDSQVTMMFWYRQQPGQSLTLIATANQGSEATYESGFVIDKFPISRPNLTFSTLTVSNMSPEDSSIYLCSVEAGYANYGYTFGSGTRLTVV.